Shown below are 8 T cell receptor beta chains from a single sample sequenced in a study of OX40 agonist ivuxolimab in advanced cancers. This table comes from immunoSEQ multiplex PCR, and its TCRdb copy is limited to in-frame clones, with some not included. The data hold 150,000 to 190,000 clones, with approximately 94% observed a single time. Sequenced material: CD4+ or CD8+ T cells sorted from blood, taken in a trial of the OX40 agonist ivuxolimab. Source of these receptors: an adult with an advanced solid tumor such as melanoma, head and neck, liver or kidney cancer.

This sequence joins TRBV29-1 and TRBJ1-3; no reliable D call. Germline V gene sequence: CDR1 SQVTM, CDR2 ANQGSEA. The CDR3 totals 15 residues. Trimming cost V 7 bases and J 0 bases, with 16 bases left between them. The CDR3 DNA reads as TGCAGCGCTAGCCAGACCCCGAGCTCTGGAAACACCATATATTTT. Protein product: CSASQTPSSGNTIYF.

The chain links TRBV7-9 to TRBJ2-1; D unresolved. The ends were cut back, 1 base at V and 9 bases at J, with 13 bases in the middle. The CDR3 runs 14 residues. The V gene's germline CDR1 is SEHNR and CDR2 FQNEAQ (reference sequence). The CDR3 sequence: CASSLEGGRFEQFF. CDR3 bases: TGTGCCAGCAGCTTAGAGGGTGGCCGGTTTGAGCAGTTCTTC.

V and J are TRBV7-2 and TRBJ1-1; D gene ambiguous. The CDR3 loop spans 15 amino acids. Deletions cut 1 base from V and 0 bases from J, with 9 bases between. Germline V CDR1 and CDR2: SGHTA, FQGNSA. The CDR3 region has the DNA TGTGCCAGCAGCTTAGGAGGTGGGGTGAACACTGAAGCTTTCTTT. Protein sequence: CASSLGGGVNTEAFF.

The rearrangement joins TRBV2 to TRBJ1-5; no clear D gene. Germline values: CDR1 SNHLY, CDR2 FYNNEI. This CDR3 spans 15 amino acids. Trimming stripped 3 bases from V and 1 base from J, with 10 bases between. CDR3 in amino acids: CASSEEHRSNQPQHF. As DNA, the CDR3 is TGTGCCAGCAGTGAGGAACACCGGAGCAATCAGCCCCAGCATTTT.

The chain couples TRBV6-5 to TRBJ2-7, with TRBD1 as a possible D gene (6 bases). The CDR3 is 14 amino acids. Germline values: CDR1 MNHEY, CDR2 SVGAGI. Trimming took off 6 bases at V and 0 bases at J, with 12 bases between the two ends. As DNA, the CDR3 is TGTGCCAGCAGGGACAGTTTAAGCTCCTACGAGCAGTACTTC. Translating it yields CASRDSLSSYEQYF.

The V and J genes are TRBV6-6 and TRBJ1-2; D not resolved. The CDR3 is 13 residues long. Trimming stripped 6 bases from V and 0 bases from J, with 8 bases between. The germline CDR1 and CDR2 sequences are MNHNY and SVGAGI (reference sequence). This CDR3 is CASRYRANYGYTF. CDR3 nucleotides: TGTGCCAGCAGGTACAGAGCTAACTATGGCTACACCTTC.

CDR3 loop: CASSPSGTGLDTQYF. The CDR3 nucleotides are TGTGCCAGCAGCCCATCCGGGACAGGGTTAGATACGCAGTATTTT. The chain carries TRBV7-3 and TRBJ2-3; 9 nucleotides agree with TRBD1. CDR3 size: 15 residues. V was pared by 5 bases and J by 5 bases, with 8 bases of the junction left unmatched. Germline V gene sequence: CDR1 SGHTA, CDR2 FQGTGA.

The chain joins TRBV10-3 to TRBJ1-2, with D unclear. Germline V gives CDR1 ENHRY, CDR2 SYGVKD. The CDR3 runs to 13 residues. The V end was cut by 6 bases, the J end by 8 bases, with 16 bases between. The CDR3: CAISEASVGGYTF. CDR3 coding DNA: TGTGCCATCAGCGAGGCGAGCGTGGGGGGCTACACCTTC.